Presented here are 14 T cell receptor beta chains from one specimen sequenced in a study of cytomegalovirus exposure and HLA in healthy donors. The PCR had 60 Vbeta and 13 Jbeta primers. Sequencing used immunoSEQ multiplex PCR; TCRdb keeps in-frame clones, though not all of them. The top ten clones hold 4% of a sample with approximately 100,000 clones, more than 75% of them seen once. Sequencing used PBMCs. All receptors come from a woman aged 45 to 65 in good health and CMV-seropositive.

The chain joins TRBV5-1 to TRBJ1-2; D unresolved. This CDR3 has 13 residues. V was trimmed by 0 bases and J by 8 bases, leaving 11 bases between them. Germline V gives CDR1 SGHRS, CDR2 YFSETQ. CDR3 nucleotide sequence: TGCGCCAGCAGCTTGGCCGCGGTAGGAGGCTACACCTTC. This encodes CASSLAAVGGYTF. The full variable domain, in which reference TRBV5-1 and TRBJ1-2 provide the parts outside the CDR3, is KAGVTQTPRYLIKTRGQQVTLSCSPISGHRSVSWYQQTPGQGLQFLFEYFSETQRNKGNFPGRFSGRQFSNSRSEMNVSTLELGDSALYLCASSLAAVGGYTFGSGTRLTVV.

This clone has a handful of counts. V and J are TRBV6-5 and TRBJ2-1; no clear D gene. CDR3 length equals 13 residues. CDR1 is MNHEY, CDR2 SVGAGI, per germline. The ends were cut back, 2 bases at V and 9 bases at J, with 11 bases in the middle. This CDR3 is CASSYGPLGEQFF. The CDR3 nucleotides are TGTGCCAGCAGTTACGGCCCCCTAGGTGAGCAGTTCTTC.

The chain links TRBV27 to TRBJ2-4, with 14 bases fitting TRBD2. The CDR3 length is 18 residues. CDR1 and CDR2 (germline): MNHEY, SMNVEV (reference sequence). The V segment lost 9 bases and the J segment 0 bases; nucleotides outside the gene matches: 10. The CDR3 here is CASPPGLAGVLAKNIQYF. The CDR3 bases are TGTGCCAGTCCCCCGGGACTAGCGGGGGTACTAGCCAAAAACATTCAGTACTTC.

The chain has TRBV6-1 and TRBJ2-2; 8 positions agree with TRBD1. Germline V gene sequence: CDR1 MNHNS, CDR2 SASEGT. V was pared by 6 bases and J by 5 bases, with 8 bases of the junction left unmatched. The CDR3 contains 15 residues. The CDR3 region is CASRSRGLGTGELFF. In nucleotides, the CDR3 is TGTGCCAGCAGATCCAGGGGGCTTGGTACCGGGGAGCTGTTTTTT.

This clone was seen just once. V and J are TRBV5-4 and TRBJ1-4; no reliable D call. The CDR3 spans 18 residues. Germline V lookup: CDR1 SGHNT, CDR2 YYREEE (reference sequence). Trimming stripped 0 bases from V and 7 bases from J, with 22 bases between. CDR3 in amino acids: CASSLGPNTGSYVEKLFF. The CDR3 coding sequence is TGTGCCAGCAGCTTGGGCCCGAACACGGGATCCTATGTTGAAAAACTGTTTTTT. Full variable domain (missing parts from reference TRBV5-4 and TRBJ1-4): ETGVTQSPTHLIKTRGQQVTLRCSSQSGHNTVSWYQQALGQGPQFIFQYYREEENGRGNFPPRFSGLQFPNYSSELNVNALELDDSALYLCASSLGPNTGSYVEKLFFGSGTQLSVL.

The chain is built from TRBV9 and TRBJ2-7, with 9 bases matching TRBD2. CDR1 is SGDLS and CDR2 is YYNGEE in the germline V gene. The CDR3 consists of 15 residues. J lost 0 bases, V lost 4 bases, and 5 bases had no gene match. In DNA, the CDR3 is TGTGCCAGCAGCAAAGGACTAGCGAACTCCTACGAGCAGTACTTC. It is translated as CASSKGLANSYEQYF.

V usage is TRBV9 and J usage is TRBJ1-1; possibly TRBD1 for D (6 bases). V was clipped by 4 bases and J by 4 bases, with 17 bases between them. Germline V CDR1 and CDR2: SGDLS, YYNGEE. This CDR3 comprises 15 residues. CDR3 amino acids: CASSPMSQGSTEAFF. The CDR3 bases are TGTGCCAGCAGCCCCATGAGTCAGGGGTCCACTGAAGCTTTCTTT.

The chain couples TRBV10-3 to TRBJ2-2; perhaps TRBD1 as D (5 bases). The V gene lost 9 bases and the J gene lost 6 bases, with 14 bases spanning the gap. The CDR3 totals 13 residues. Germline assignment: CDR1 ENHRY and CDR2 SYGVKD. The CDR3 DNA reads TGTGCCATGCAAGGGGATAAGGCCGGGGAGCTGTTTTTT. It yields the protein CAMQGDKAGELFF.

The J gene is TRBJ2-1, the V gene TRBV11-3; weak D call: TRBD2 (6 bases). Between the trimmed V and J ends, which lost 3 bases and 7 bases, there was a span of 13 bases. This CDR3 comprises 14 residues. Germline values: CDR1 SGHNT, CDR2 YENEEA. The CDR3: CASSFGGKANEQFF. Here the CDR3 DNA reads TGTGCCAGCAGCTTCGGCGGGAAAGCAAATGAGCAGTTCTTC.

This clone was seen only once. CDR3 bases: TGCGCCAGCAGCTTAGGGACTAGCTTCAATGAGCAGTTCTTC. This codes for CASSLGTSFNEQFF. The chain recombines TRBV5-1 with TRBJ2-1, with TRBD2 matching over 9 bases. The CDR3 spans 14 residues. Trimming removed 2 bases from V and 6 bases from J; junction bases left unmatched: 3. Germline lookup yields CDR1 SGHRS and CDR2 YFSETQ.

The V gene is TRBV5-4, the J gene TRBJ1-1; 8 nucleotides agree with TRBD1. The germline V gene encodes CDR1 SGHNT and CDR2 YYREEE (reference sequence). The trim removed 4 bases at V and 1 base at J, leaving 9 bases unmatched. There are 16 residues in the CDR3. CDR3 loop: CASSILTGAPNTEAFF. The DNA for the CDR3 is TGTGCCAGCAGCATTCTGACAGGGGCGCCGAACACTGAAGCTTTCTTT.

This sequence joins TRBV6-6 and TRBJ1-5; a possible D gene is TRBD1 (5 bases). CDR1 is MNHNY, CDR2 SVGAGI, per germline (reference sequence). The CDR3 runs to 14 residues. V shed 8 bases and J shed 0 bases, with 11 bases lying between them. CDR3 in DNA: TGTGCCAGCGGTTTGGACATTAGCAATCAGCCCCAGCATTTT. Translated: CASGLDISNQPQHF.

CDR3 loop: CASSFRAGWYEQYF. The CDR3 nucleotides are TGTGCCAGCAGCTTCAGGGCTGGATGGTACGAGCAGTACTTC. The V gene is TRBV5-8, the J gene TRBJ2-7; perhaps TRBD1 as D (5 bases). V was trimmed by 2 bases and J by 4 bases, leaving 13 bases between them. CDR1 and CDR2 from the germline V gene are SGHTS and YDEGEE. The CDR3 is 14 amino acids. Based on the CDR3 plus reference TRBV5-8 and TRBJ2-7, the full variable domain is EAGVTQSPTHLIKTRGQQATLRCSPISGHTSVYWYQQALGLGLQFLLWYDEGEERNRGNFPPRFSGRQFPNYSSELNVNALELEDSALYLCASSFRAGWYEQYFGPGTRLTVT.

At least ten counts were recorded for this clone. V gene TRBV5-6 combines with J gene TRBJ1-1; D ambiguous. CDR3 size: 14 residues. V gave up 2 bases and J gave up 3 bases, with 11 bases separating them. The germline gives CDR1 SGHDT, CDR2 YYEEEE. CDR3 loop: CASSFRPIDTEAFF. In DNA form, the CDR3 reads TGTGCCAGCAGCTTCCGCCCTATAGACACTGAAGCTTTCTTT.